One TCR beta chain is described in this entry. What it binds is not known. Repertoires were generated with immunoSEQ multiplex PCR, while TCRdb's copy carries only in-frame clones and drops some. The sample contains 100,000 to 150,000 clones, approximately 83% of which appear only once. The record originates from a study of T cell responses to AZD1222 COVID-19 vaccine. Broader study findings: At baseline, seropositivity was found in only a handful of AZD1222 recipients. Nearly half of spike-specific TCRs reportedly target unmutated variant regions.

Germline trimming cut 5 bases from V and 6 bases from J; bases unmatched to any gene: 5. The germline gives CDR1 SGHRS, CDR2 YFSETQ. CDR3 size: 14 residues. The chain uses TRBV5-1 and TRBJ1-4; 9 bases map to TRBD1. Sequenced material: peripheral blood, taken on day 0 of AZD1222 vaccination. The receptor's source is an adult in good health. CDR3 amino acids: CASRLGQGDEKLFF. The CDR3 DNA follows: TGCGCCAGCAGACTGGGACAGGGTGATGAAAAACTGTTTTTT.